A selection of T cell receptor beta chains follows, all from one sample in a study of T cells after posttransplantation cyclophosphamide. Using immunoSEQ multiplex PCR, the repertoire was profiled, and TCRdb retains in-frame clones only, with some absent. The table shows fewer than 35,000 clones, with roughly 91% occurring only once. The sequenced sample was naive CD4+ T cells sorted from blood. Source of these receptors: a man aged 25-40 years in good health and a related stem cell transplant donor. CDR3s include the opening cysteine and the closing phenylalanine or tryptophan. The D gene is left open where the match is weak. Part of the rows lack a size; the others show once, few, many or a class for expanded clones.

clone size: -
V gene: TRBV9
D gene: -
J gene: TRBJ1-2
CDR3 length: 15
CDR3 protein: CASSVVDSRGSGYTF
CDR3 DNA: TGTGCCAGCAGCGTAGTGGACAGCCGTGGAAGCGGCTACACCTTC

clone size: -
V gene: TRBV19
D gene: TRBD1
J gene: TRBJ2-7
CDR3 length: 17
CDR3 protein: CASSIHRGPDSSYEQYF
CDR3 DNA: TGTGCCAGTAGTATACACAGGGGACCTGACTCCTCCTACGAGCAGTACTTC

clone size: -
V gene: TRBV2
D gene: -
J gene: TRBJ1-2
CDR3 length: 13
CDR3 protein: CASSEQGKHGYTF
CDR3 DNA: TGTGCCAGCAGTGAACAGGGTAAACATGGCTACACCTTC

clone size: -
V gene: TRBV2
D gene: -
J gene: TRBJ1-6
CDR3 length: 13
CDR3 protein: CASTGENNSPLHF
CDR3 DNA: TGTGCCAGCACCGGGGAGAACAATTCACCCCTCCACTTT

clone size: -
V gene: TRBV28
D gene: TRBD2
J gene: TRBJ2-3
CDR3 length: 14
CDR3 protein: CASSIGTSGPPQYF
CDR3 DNA: TGTGCCAGCAGCATCGGGACTAGCGGCCCTCCGCAGTATTTT

clone size: -
V gene: TRBV7-3
D gene: TRBD1
J gene: TRBJ2-1
CDR3 length: 15
CDR3 protein: CASSLRDRGGNEQFF
CDR3 DNA: TGTGCCAGCAGCTTACGGGACAGGGGGGGGAATGAGCAGTTCTTC

clone size: -
V gene: TRBV4-2
D gene: -
J gene: TRBJ1-2
CDR3 length: 15
CDR3 protein: CASSQSKGANYGYTF
CDR3 DNA: TGTGCCAGCAGCCAATCGAAGGGGGCTAACTATGGCTACACCTTC

clone size: -
V gene: TRBV7-9
D gene: -
J gene: TRBJ1-2
CDR3 length: 16
CDR3 protein: CASSLDTIQANYGYTF
CDR3 DNA: TGTGCCAGCAGCTTAGACACTATTCAAGCTAACTATGGCTACACCTTC

clone size: once
V gene: TRBV14
D gene: TRBD1
J gene: TRBJ2-1
CDR3 length: 11
CDR3 protein: CASSRTGVQFF
CDR3 DNA: TGTGCCAGCAGTCGAACAGGGGTGCAGTTCTTC

clone size: -
V gene: TRBV9
D gene: -
J gene: TRBJ1-2
CDR3 length: 12
CDR3 protein: CASSLDTGGYTF
CDR3 DNA: TGTGCCAGCAGCCTCGACACAGGCGGCTACACCTTC

clone size: -
V gene: TRBV6-1
D gene: TRBD1
J gene: TRBJ1-6
CDR3 length: 14
CDR3 protein: CASRGQGSNSPLHF
CDR3 DNA: TGTGCCAGCAGAGGACAGGGGAGTAATTCACCCCTCCACTTT

clone size: -
V gene: TRBV6-5
D gene: -
J gene: TRBJ1-5
CDR3 length: 14
CDR3 protein: CASGRGEGNQPQHF
CDR3 DNA: TGTGCCAGTGGGAGGGGGGAGGGCAATCAGCCCCAGCATTTT

clone size: -
V gene: TRBV27
D gene: TRBD2
J gene: TRBJ2-1
CDR3 length: 15
CDR3 protein: CASSPLIAGANEQFF
CDR3 DNA: TGTGCCAGCAGTCCCCTTATAGCGGGGGCCAATGAGCAGTTCTTC

clone size: -
V gene: TRBV28
D gene: -
J gene: TRBJ1-5
CDR3 length: 15
CDR3 protein: CASSIRGFGNQPQHF
CDR3 DNA: TGTGCCAGCAGTATTAGGGGATTCGGCAATCAGCCCCAGCATTTT

clone size: -
V gene: TRBV4-2
D gene: TRBD1
J gene: TRBJ1-3
CDR3 length: 16
CDR3 protein: CASSQDGAQGGNTIYF
CDR3 DNA: TGTGCCAGCAGCCAAGATGGGGCACAGGGGGGAAACACCATATATTTT

clone size: -
V gene: TRBV6-6
D gene: -
J gene: TRBJ1-5
CDR3 length: 16
CDR3 protein: CASSHTGIGSNQPQHF
CDR3 DNA: TGTGCCAGCAGTCATACAGGGATTGGTAGCAATCAGCCCCAGCATTTT

clone size: -
V gene: TRBV2
D gene: TRBD1
J gene: TRBJ1-6
CDR3 length: 14
CDR3 protein: CASSPRTGRSPLHF
CDR3 DNA: TGTGCCAGCAGTCCTAGGACAGGACGGTCACCCCTCCACTTT

clone size: -
V gene: TRBV7-2
D gene: -
J gene: TRBJ1-1
CDR3 length: 19
CDR3 protein: CASSLPHVRAPTQNTEAFF
CDR3 DNA: TGTGCCAGCAGCTTACCCCACGTCAGGGCTCCTACTCAGAACACTGAAGCTTTCTTT

clone size: -
V gene: TRBV28
D gene: -
J gene: TRBJ1-5
CDR3 length: 15
CDR3 protein: CASSLNTLGNQPQHF
CDR3 DNA: TGTGCCAGCAGTTTGAACACCCTGGGCAATCAGCCCCAGCATTTT

clone size: -
V gene: TRBV15
D gene: TRBD1
J gene: TRBJ1-1
CDR3 length: 15
CDR3 protein: CATSRPTGTGTEAFF
CDR3 DNA: TGTGCCACCAGCAGACCGACAGGGACGGGGACTGAAGCTTTCTTT

clone size: -
V gene: TRBV5-8
D gene: TRBD1
J gene: TRBJ1-5
CDR3 length: 14
CDR3 protein: CASSFRTGDQPQHF
CDR3 DNA: TGTGCCAGCAGCTTTCGGACAGGGGATCAGCCCCAGCATTTT

clone size: -
V gene: TRBV19
D gene: TRBD2
J gene: TRBJ2-1
CDR3 length: 16
CDR3 protein: CASSSLAGGTYNEQFF
CDR3 DNA: TGTGCCAGTAGTTCACTAGCGGGGGGGACCTACAATGAGCAGTTCTTC

clone size: -
V gene: TRBV18
D gene: -
J gene: TRBJ1-4
CDR3 length: 13
CDR3 protein: CASTPGVGEKLFF
CDR3 DNA: TGTGCCAGCACCCCCGGGGTCGGTGAAAAACTGTTTTTT

clone size: -
V gene: TRBV5-5
D gene: TRBD1
J gene: TRBJ1-1
CDR3 length: 12
CDR3 protein: CASSFRGLEAFF
CDR3 DNA: TGTGCCAGCAGCTTTAGGGGGCTGGAGGCTTTCTTT

clone size: few
V gene: TRBV25-1
D gene: TRBD2
J gene: TRBJ2-2
CDR3 length: 14
CDR3 protein: CASSVTSRTGELFF
CDR3 DNA: TGTGCCAGCAGTGTGACTAGCAGGACCGGGGAGCTGTTTTTT

clone size: -
V gene: TRBV2
D gene: TRBD1
J gene: TRBJ1-6
CDR3 length: 17
CDR3 protein: CASSEASRGRGNSPLHF
CDR3 DNA: TGTGCCAGCAGTGAAGCGAGCAGGGGGCGCGGTAATTCACCCCTCCACTTT

clone size: -
V gene: TRBV28
D gene: -
J gene: TRBJ1-5
CDR3 length: 15
CDR3 protein: CASRIARSVNQPQHF
CDR3 DNA: TGTGCCAGCAGAATAGCAAGGTCCGTCAATCAGCCCCAGCATTTT

clone size: -
V gene: TRBV5-1
D gene: -
J gene: TRBJ1-4
CDR3 length: 16
CDR3 protein: CASSLGRGGSNEKLFF
CDR3 DNA: TGCGCCAGCAGCTTGGGCAGGGGTGGGAGTAATGAAAAACTGTTTTTT

clone size: -
V gene: TRBV29-1
D gene: -
J gene: TRBJ1-5
CDR3 length: 10
CDR3 protein: CSVEVQPQHF
CDR3 DNA: TGCAGCGTTGAAGTACAGCCCCAGCATTTT

clone size: -
V gene: TRBV6-6
D gene: -
J gene: TRBJ2-7
CDR3 length: 12
CDR3 protein: CASSKAGNEQYF
CDR3 DNA: TGTGCCAGCAGTAAGGCCGGGAACGAGCAGTACTTC

clone size: -
V gene: TRBV9
D gene: TRBD2
J gene: TRBJ2-7
CDR3 length: 18
CDR3 protein: CASSVGLAGGTRAYEQYF
CDR3 DNA: TGTGCCAGCAGCGTAGGACTAGCGGGGGGGACCCGAGCCTACGAGCAGTACTTC

clone size: -
V gene: TRBV7-8
D gene: -
J gene: TRBJ1-5
CDR3 length: 15
CDR3 protein: CASSLALGKVQPQHF
CDR3 DNA: TGTGCCAGCAGCTTAGCGCTCGGGAAGGTCCAGCCCCAGCATTTT

clone size: -
V gene: TRBV15
D gene: TRBD2
J gene: TRBJ2-1
CDR3 length: 16
CDR3 protein: CATSRPLAGSYNEQFF
CDR3 DNA: TGTGCCACCAGCCGACCTCTAGCGGGGAGTTACAATGAGCAGTTCTTC

clone size: -
V gene: TRBV28
D gene: -
J gene: TRBJ1-3
CDR3 length: 14
CDR3 protein: CASNHGGLGNTIYF
CDR3 DNA: TGTGCCAGCAATCACGGGGGGCTTGGAAACACCATATATTTT

clone size: -
V gene: TRBV6-1
D gene: -
J gene: TRBJ1-3
CDR3 length: 13
CDR3 protein: CASIVWGGNTIYF
CDR3 DNA: TGTGCCAGCATTGTATGGGGCGGAAACACCATATATTTT

clone size: -
V gene: TRBV6-5
D gene: TRBD1
J gene: TRBJ2-7
CDR3 length: 14
CDR3 protein: CASSRDSYLYEQYF
CDR3 DNA: TGTGCCAGCAGCCGGGACAGCTACCTCTACGAGCAGTACTTC

clone size: -
V gene: TRBV5-8
D gene: -
J gene: TRBJ1-1
CDR3 length: 13
CDR3 protein: CASRFRVPTEAFF
CDR3 DNA: TGTGCCAGCAGATTTCGGGTGCCCACTGAAGCTTTCTTT

clone size: -
V gene: TRBV7-6
D gene: TRBD1
J gene: TRBJ1-3
CDR3 length: 14
CDR3 protein: CASSPRTGGHTIYF
CDR3 DNA: TGTGCCAGCAGCCCGAGGACAGGGGGACACACCATATATTTT

clone size: -
V gene: TRBV11-3
D gene: TRBD1
J gene: TRBJ2-3
CDR3 length: 15
CDR3 protein: CASSPRTGGPDTQYF
CDR3 DNA: TGTGCCAGCAGCCCGAGGACAGGGGGACCAGATACGCAGTATTTT

clone size: -
V gene: TRBV5-1
D gene: -
J gene: TRBJ2-7
CDR3 length: 15
CDR3 protein: CASSFSGTAGGEQYF
CDR3 DNA: TGCGCCAGCAGCTTCTCCGGGACTGCGGGCGGCGAGCAGTACTTC

clone size: -
V gene: TRBV6-5
D gene: -
J gene: TRBJ1-2
CDR3 length: 13
CDR3 protein: CASIPGLGYGYTF
CDR3 DNA: TGTGCCAGCATCCCAGGTCTCGGCTATGGCTACACCTTC

clone size: once
V gene: TRBV11-2
D gene: -
J gene: TRBJ1-6
CDR3 length: 15
CDR3 protein: CASSLEGLNNSPLHF
CDR3 DNA: TGTGCCAGCAGCTTAGAGGGACTGAATAATTCACCCCTCCACTTT

clone size: -
V gene: TRBV5-1
D gene: -
J gene: TRBJ2-2
CDR3 length: 15
CDR3 protein: CASSLSQLNTGELFF
CDR3 DNA: TGCGCCAGCAGCTTGTCACAGCTTAACACCGGGGAGCTGTTTTTT

clone size: -
V gene: TRBV5-1
D gene: TRBD1
J gene: TRBJ2-3
CDR3 length: 15
CDR3 protein: CASSLDRGSTDTQYF
CDR3 DNA: TGCGCCAGCAGCTTGGACAGGGGCAGCACAGATACGCAGTATTTT

clone size: -
V gene: TRBV5-6
D gene: TRBD2
J gene: TRBJ2-3
CDR3 length: 16
CDR3 protein: CASSLLRGGYTDTQYF
CDR3 DNA: TGTGCCAGCAGCCTTCTGCGGGGGGGATACACAGATACGCAGTATTTT

clone size: -
V gene: TRBV5-5
D gene: TRBD1
J gene: TRBJ1-2
CDR3 length: 16
CDR3 protein: CASSTTGTGGINGYTF
CDR3 DNA: TGTGCCAGCAGTACGACCGGGACAGGGGGCATTAATGGCTACACCTTC

clone size: -
V gene: TRBV7-9
D gene: TRBD1
J gene: TRBJ1-4
CDR3 length: 16
CDR3 protein: CASSLAGQGVVEKLFF
CDR3 DNA: TGTGCCAGCAGCTTAGCCGGACAGGGGGTGGTTGAAAAACTGTTTTTT

clone size: -
V gene: TRBV2
D gene: -
J gene: TRBJ2-5
CDR3 length: 14
CDR3 protein: CASIGSRGGVTQYF
CDR3 DNA: TGTGCCAGCATTGGGTCCCGGGGTGGGGTGACCCAGTACTTC

clone size: -
V gene: TRBV7-6
D gene: -
J gene: TRBJ2-7
CDR3 length: 13
CDR3 protein: CASSLALGLEQYF
CDR3 DNA: TGTGCCAGCAGCTTAGCACTGGGACTCGAGCAGTACTTC

clone size: -
V gene: TRBV19
D gene: TRBD1
J gene: TRBJ2-7
CDR3 length: 14
CDR3 protein: CASSHPGQGGRQYF
CDR3 DNA: TGTGCCAGTAGCCATCCGGGACAGGGCGGCAGGCAGTACTTC

clone size: -
V gene: TRBV6-5
D gene: TRBD1
J gene: TRBJ1-6
CDR3 length: 15
CDR3 protein: CASSADRVNGSPLHF
CDR3 DNA: TGTGCCAGCAGCGCGGACAGGGTAAACGGTTCACCCCTCCACTTT

clone size: -
V gene: TRBV4-1
D gene: TRBD1
J gene: TRBJ2-7
CDR3 length: 18
CDR3 protein: CASSPLGRGGASSNEQYF
CDR3 DNA: TGCGCCAGCAGCCCCCTAGGTAGAGGGGGCGCGAGTAGCAACGAGCAGTACTTC

clone size: once
V gene: TRBV6-5
D gene: TRBD1
J gene: TRBJ1-2
CDR3 length: 15
CDR3 protein: CASSLQTGTHCGYTF
CDR3 DNA: TGTGCCAGCAGCTTACAGACAGGGACCCACTGTGGCTACACCTTC